Shown below are 15 T cell receptor beta chains from a single sample sequenced in a study of blood T cells in healthy people across ages. Through a sample-barcoded 5' primer and a J-beta primer mix, a second PCR was run for roughly 6 to 12 cycles. TCRdb used MiXCR to reprocess the 5' RACE reads, holding one entry per CDR3 protein. The data show 1,100,000 or so distinct CDR3 sequences, around 43% seen once. The sample was blood. The origin of the receptors is a woman in her fifties or sixties in good health.

This chain uses TRBV10-1 with TRBJ2-7; either TRBD1 or TRBD2 may supply D (5 bases each). The tail of the sequence fits TRBJ2-5 better, so the J call may be wrong. This CDR3 has 14 residues. CDR1 is WNHNN, CDR2 SYGVQD, per germline (reference sequence). CDR3 in amino acids: CASSDPGAGETQYF. CDR3 bases: TGCGCCAGCAGTGATCCCGGGGCTGGGGAGACCCAGTACTTC.

This rearrangement joins TRBV5-1 to TRBJ2-7; no definite D call. V shed 0 bases and J shed 7 bases, with 14 bases lying between them. CDR1 and CDR2 from the germline V gene are SGHRS and YFSETQ. This CDR3 spans 14 amino acids. The CDR3 coding sequence is TGCGCCAGCAGCTTGGCCGGTCGGGTGAGGGAGCAGTACTTC. Its translation is CASSLAGRVREQYF.

The chain links TRBV29-1 to TRBJ2-1, with 7 bases that match TRBD1. Germline loops: CDR1 SQVTM, CDR2 ANQGSEA. With 6 bases clipped from V and 2 bases from J, the junction kept 7 bases outside the gene matches. CDR3 length equals 14 residues. CDR3 residues: CSVGQQSTYNEQFF. CDR3 nucleotide sequence: TGCAGCGTGGGACAGCAGAGTACCTACAATGAGCAGTTCTTC.

This clonotype was detected a few times. The chain employs TRBV6-1 and TRBJ2-1; unclear D gene. V was clipped by 6 bases and J by 5 bases, with 11 bases between them. The CDR3 contains 13 residues. The V gene's germline CDR1 is MNHNS and CDR2 SASEGT. The CDR3 reads CASRAYGHNEQFF. CDR3 sequence (DNA): TGTGCCAGCAGAGCGTATGGGCACAATGAGCAGTTCTTC.

J is TRBJ2-2 and V is TRBV29-1; D uncertain. Trimming shortened V by 3 bases and J by 3 bases, and 11 bases separated the two germline ends. Germline assignment: CDR1 SQVTM and CDR2 ANQGSEA. The CDR3 loop spans 14 amino acids. This chain's CDR3 is CSVELADYTGELFF. CDR3 sequence (DNA): TGCAGCGTTGAGCTTGCGGATTACACCGGGGAGCTGTTTTTT.

This sequence joins TRBV12-3 or TRBV12-4 and TRBJ2-1; 7 bases fit TRBD2. Trimming cost V 0 bases and J 9 bases; bases outside gene matches: 5. The CDR3 has 14 residues. The CDR3 region is CASSLAGPGGEQFF. The DNA for the CDR3 is TGTGCCAGCAGTTTAGCAGGTCCGGGGGGTGAGCAGTTCTTC.

V gene TRBV28 combines with J gene TRBJ2-7; D is ambiguous. The J call may not be correct, given that the DNA end is closer to TRBJ2-4. CDR1 and CDR2 (germline): MDHEN, SYDVKM. The CDR3 runs 15 residues. The CDR3 sequence is CASSPQGLEKNIQYF. In DNA form, the CDR3 reads TGTGCCAGCAGTCCCCAAGGATTGGAAAAAAACATTCAGTACTTC.

This clonotype was seen only a few times. This rearrangement joins TRBV6-6 to TRBJ2-7; D is unresolved. Germline V lookup: CDR1 MNHNY, CDR2 SVGAGI (reference sequence). The CDR3 length is 13 residues. With 0 bases removed from V and 4 bases from J, the gap between germline ends came to 7 bases. The CDR3 DNA is TGTGCCAGCAGTTACTCGAGCCTTTACGAGCAGTACTTC. Translation gives CASSYSSLYEQYF.

This clonotype has just a few counts. The chain employs TRBV3-1 and TRBJ1-2; D may be TRBD1 (5 bases). The CDR3 length is 14 residues. Germline CDR1 and CDR2: LGHDT and YNNKEL (reference sequence). The V end was cut by 10 bases, the J end by 5 bases, with 20 bases between. CDR3 DNA sequence: TGTGCCACTTCATCCCGGGACGCAATGTATGGCTACACCTTC. Translated, it gives CATSSRDAMYGYTF. The entire variable domain, with the rest obtained from reference TRBV3-1 and TRBJ1-2, is as follows: DTAVSQTPKYLVTQMGNDKSIKCEQNLGHDTMYWYKQDSKKFLKIMFSYNNKELIINETVPNRFSPKSPDKAHLNLHINSLELGDSAVYFCATSSRDAMYGYTFGSGTRLTVV.

Many counts were recorded for this clonotype. V is TRBV7-3 and J is TRBJ2-3; D is tentatively TRBD1 or TRBD2 (5 bases each). CDR1 is SGHTA and CDR2 is FQGTGA in the germline V gene. Deletions cut 3 bases from V and 1 base from J, with 14 bases between. This CDR3 region has 16 residues. The CDR3 DNA follows: TGTGCCAGCAGCTTGATAGGTGGGGGAGGCACAGATACGCAGTATTTT. Amino acid sequence: CASSLIGGGGTDTQYF.

This chain connects TRBV9 to TRBJ2-1; 9 bases fit TRBD2. This CDR3 is 16 amino acids long. V gave up 3 bases and J gave up 6 bases; unmatched junction bases: 10. Germline values: CDR1 SGDLS, CDR2 YYNGEE. The CDR3 region is CASSAIAGVGPNEQFF. As DNA, the CDR3 is TGTGCCAGCAGCGCAATAGCGGGAGTGGGTCCCAATGAGCAGTTCTTC.

This chain connects TRBV2 to TRBJ2-3, with D possibly matching TRBD2 (6 bases). V was cut by 7 bases and J by 3 bases, with 11 bases left in between. Germline assignment: CDR1 SNHLY and CDR2 FYNNEI. The length of the CDR3 is 13 residues. CDR3 DNA sequence: TGTGCCAGCACGGCGGGGATGACAGATACGCAGTATTTT. Encoded protein: CASTAGMTDTQYF.

The chain recombines TRBV27 with TRBJ2-5; TRBD1 matches at 9 bases. The closer fit of TRBJ2-7 to the DNA end suggests the J call may be wrong. The CDR3 has 15 residues. Germline V gene lookup returns CDR1 MNHEY and CDR2 SMNVEV (reference sequence). The CDR3 DNA reads TGTGCCAGCAGTTTATACCCGACAGGGGGCTACGAGCAGTACTTC. It encodes CASSLYPTGGYEQYF.

The chain uses TRBV9 and TRBJ2-7; possible D gene TRBD1, 6 bases. V lost 2 bases and J lost 9, with 12 bases in between. The CDR3 has 12 residues. Germline-derived CDR1 and CDR2 are SGDLS and YYNGEE. CDR3: CASSVGTLPQYF. CDR3 nucleotides: TGTGCCAGCAGCGTCGGGACACTCCCGCAGTACTTC.

V is TRBV5-5 and J is TRBJ1-1, with D perhaps TRBD1 (5 bases). Germline CDR1 is SGHKS and CDR2 is YYEKEE (reference sequence). The ends were cut back, 0 bases at V and 7 bases at J, with 7 bases in the middle. CDR3 length: 12 residues. The CDR3 is CASSLATGEAFF. In DNA, the CDR3 is TGTGCCAGCAGCTTGGCCACAGGTGAAGCTTTCTTT.